This TCR beta chain was found in a study of graft-versus-host responses after intestinal transplantation. Findings and caveats of the study: Allograft clonal ratios (graft-versus-host to host-versus-graft) were high in patients who had graft-donor T cell macrochimerism.

Concerning this clone: Antigen unknown.

Trimming shortened V by 7 bases and J by 0 bases, and 21 bases separated the two germline ends. Germline V gene sequence: CDR1 LNHDA, CDR2 SQIVND (reference sequence). This CDR3 region has 17 residues. Produced via immunoSEQ multiplex PCR; TCRdb's table is partial and in-frame only. The table lists tens of thousands of clones, approximately 90% of them singletons. This receptor was taken from a human patient who received an intestinal transplant, so some T cells may come from the graft donor. The rearrangement joins TRBV19 to TRBJ1-1; D may be TRBD1 (6 bases). This sample comprised PBMCs, obtained 26 days after transplant. The CDR3 here is CASTRGRGGPMNTEAFF. The CDR3 bases are TGTGCCAGTACACGGGGCAGGGGTGGGCCGATGAACACTGAAGCTTTCTTT.